The 29 T cell receptor beta chains listed next were all sequenced from one sample in a study of T-cell reconstitution after alpha-beta-depleted transplantation in children. Library preparation (for TCRbeta) was performed with unique molecular identifiers. TCRdb itself ran the PCR reads through MiXCR, one entry per CDR3 protein. The sample has hundreds of thousands of distinct CDR3 sequences, around 10% seen once. The sequences come from PBMCs from the stem cell graft donor, collected from the stem cell graft. These receptor sequences come from a human donor who donated a stem cell graft to a child with acute lymphoblastic leukemia.

This clonotype was observed at least ten times. This rearrangement joins TRBV29-1 to TRBJ1-2; D remains unclear. This CDR3 comprises 13 residues. Per the germline V gene, CDR1 is SQVTM and CDR2 is ANQGSEA. The V and J ends lost 3 bases and 4 bases respectively, with 12 bases between them. DNA for the CDR3: TGCAGCGTTGATCCCAGGTTGGGCTATGGCTACACCTTC. Translated: CSVDPRLGYGYTF.

This clonotype was recorded many times. The rearrangement links TRBV5-8 to TRBJ2-3; D unresolved. Germline V gives CDR1 SGHTS, CDR2 YDEGEE. Trimming pared 4 bases from V and 4 bases from J, leaving 7 bases between. The CDR3 sequence is 12 residues long. CDR3: CASSQRADTQYF. CDR3 nucleotide sequence: TGTGCCAGCAGCCAACGGGCAGATACGCAGTATTTT.

This clonotype appeared many times. The rearrangement joins TRBV11-2 to TRBJ2-3; D is undetermined. The germline CDR1 and CDR2 sequences are SGHAT and FQNNGV. This CDR3 region has 14 residues. Trimming pared 1 base from V and 6 bases from J, leaving 11 bases between. CDR3 loop: CASSLGSPWDTQYF. CDR3 coding DNA: TGTGCCAGCAGCTTAGGGAGTCCCTGGGATACGCAGTATTTT.

Many counts were recorded for this clonotype. The chain carries TRBV12-3 or TRBV12-4 and TRBJ2-1, with 8 bases that match TRBD2. Trimming removed 5 bases from V and 2 bases from J; junction bases left unmatched: 2. This CDR3 comprises 14 residues. CDR3 coding DNA: TGTGCCAGCAGTCGACTAGCGACCTACAATGAGCAGTTCTTC. Encoded protein: CASSRLATYNEQFF.

This clonotype was found many times. The rearrangement links TRBV7-8 to TRBJ2-5; TRBD2 aligns across 12 bases. Germline trimming cut 1 base from V and 2 bases from J; bases unmatched to any gene: 2. Looked up from germline, CDR1 is SGHVS and CDR2 is FQNEAQ. The CDR3 has 16 residues. The CDR3: CASSLGLAGAQETQYF. In DNA form, the CDR3 reads TGTGCCAGCAGCTTAGGACTAGCGGGGGCACAAGAGACCCAGTACTTC.

This clonotype showed up many times. This sequence joins TRBV20-1 and TRBJ2-5; no clear D gene. Trimming pared 4 bases from V and 5 bases from J, leaving 11 bases between. This CDR3 is 12 amino acids long. Germline V gene data show CDR1 as DFQATT and CDR2 as SNEGSKA (reference sequence). The CDR3 DNA follows: TGCAGTGCTAAGAAAGAATGGGAGACCCAGTACTTC. Encoded protein: CSAKKEWETQYF.

This clonotype was observed a single time. The rearrangement links TRBV2 to TRBJ2-7; perhaps TRBD1 as D (6 bases). This CDR3 has 13 residues. Trimming left V 5 bases short and J 6 bases short, with 14 bases between. Germline CDR1 and CDR2: SNHLY and FYNNEI. CDR3 loop: CASSLIGGGEQYF. Here the CDR3 DNA reads TGTGCCAGCAGTCTAATTGGGGGCGGCGAGCAGTACTTC.

The chain combines TRBV29-1 with TRBJ2-6; D is unresolved. With 0 bases removed from V and 0 bases from J, the gap between germline ends came to 12 bases. CDR1 is SQVTM and CDR2 is ANQGSEA in the germline V gene. This CDR3 spans 17 amino acids. CDR3 in amino acids: CSVEEGLRGSGANVLTF. For the CDR3, the DNA is TGCAGCGTTGAAGAGGGGTTAAGAGGCTCTGGGGCCAACGTCCTGACTTTC.

This clonotype has a count of ten or more. The V and J genes are TRBV29-1 and TRBJ2-7; 8 bases line up with TRBD1. The CDR3 runs to 11 residues. The V segment lost 6 bases and the J segment 6 bases; nucleotides outside the gene matches: 4. Germline V lookup: CDR1 SQVTM, CDR2 ANQGSEA. As DNA, the CDR3 is TGCAGCGTCAACGACAGGGGCGAGCAGTACTTC. It encodes CSVNDRGEQYF.

The chain employs TRBV19 and TRBJ1-2; perhaps TRBD1 as D (5 bases). Trimming stripped 7 bases from V and 2 bases from J, with 11 bases between. The germline CDR1 and CDR2 sequences are LNHDA and SQIVND (reference sequence). The CDR3 sequence is 13 residues long. The CDR3 nucleotides read TGTGCCAGTACCTGGACACCGAACTATGGCTACACCTTC. This translates into CASTWTPNYGYTF.

This clonotype has ten or more counts. The rearrangement links TRBV5-1 to TRBJ1-1, with D possibly being TRBD1 (5 bases). Trimming removed 1 base at V and 4 bases at J, with 8 bases between. Per the germline V gene, CDR1 is SGHRS and CDR2 is YFSETQ. CDR3 size: 13 residues. The CDR3 region has the DNA TGCGCCAGCAGCTTGTGGGGGAGCACTGAAGCTTTCTTT. Its translation: CASSLWGSTEAFF.

This clonotype came up a few times. V gene TRBV6-6 combines with J gene TRBJ2-2; D gene unclear. The V gene lost 7 bases and the J gene lost 5 bases, with 5 bases spanning the gap. Germline values: CDR1 MNHNY, CDR2 SVGAGI (reference sequence). The CDR3 extends over 11 amino acids. CDR3: CASTRTGELFF. The CDR3 nucleotides read TGTGCCAGCACGCGTACCGGGGAGCTGTTTTTT.

CDR3 in amino acids: CASKDETTEAFF. CDR3 nucleotide sequence: TGTGCCAGCAAAGACGAAACGACTGAAGCTTTCTTT. The chain has TRBV6-2 or TRBV6-3 and TRBJ1-1; D gene uncertain. Germline lookup yields CDR1 MNHEY and CDR2 SVGEGT. Trimming removed 7 bases at V and 5 bases at J, with 11 bases between. CDR3 size: 12 residues.

V and J are TRBV3-1 and TRBJ1-6; no reliable D call. Trimming stripped 3 bases from V and 8 bases from J, with 11 bases between. Per the germline V gene, CDR1 is LGHDT and CDR2 is YNNKEL (reference sequence). The CDR3 covers 14 residues. This CDR3 is CASSHTGGDSPLHF. For the CDR3, the DNA is TGTGCCAGCAGCCACACCGGTGGGGATTCACCCCTCCACTTT.

The sample holds many counts of this clonotype. V gene TRBV27 combines with J gene TRBJ1-5; D ambiguous. Per germline, CDR1 MNHEY and CDR2 SMNVEV (reference sequence). Trimming pared 7 bases from V and 4 bases from J, leaving 8 bases between. The CDR3 contains 12 residues. In DNA form, the CDR3 reads TGTGCCAGCAAGGAGGGAAATCAGCCCCAGCATTTT. Residues: CASKEGNQPQHF.

The gene calls are TRBV6-4 and TRBJ2-7; 9 bases are shared with TRBD2. Germline CDR1 and CDR2: MRHNA and SNTAGT. The CDR3 runs 12 residues. V was pared by 7 bases and J by 4 bases, with 2 bases of the junction left unmatched. The CDR3 here is CASNSGGYEQYF. CDR3 sequence (DNA): TGTGCCAGCAATAGCGGGGGTTACGAGCAGTACTTC.

The J gene is TRBJ2-7, the V gene TRBV24-1; 7 bases line up with TRBD1. This CDR3 has 14 amino acids. CDR1 is KGHDR and CDR2 is SFDVKD in the germline V gene. The junction had 5 bases not matched to a gene; V was cut back by 4 bases and J by 3 bases. This CDR3 reads CATSEDDRVYEQYF. DNA for the CDR3: TGTGCCACCAGTGAGGACGACAGGGTCTACGAGCAGTACTTC.

This chain links TRBV5-1 with TRBJ2-7; 7 bases align to TRBD1. This CDR3 is 13 amino acids long. V lost 4 bases and J lost 1; bases outside the gene matches: 2. CDR1 and CDR2 (germline): SGHRS, YFSETQ. CDR3 in DNA: TGCGCCAGCAGCATGGGACAGTCCTACGAGCAGTACTTC. This sequence encodes CASSMGQSYEQYF.

The rearrangement uses TRBV5-6 and TRBJ1-1; D is unclear. The germline CDR1 and CDR2 sequences are SGHDT and YYEEEE. The CDR3 has 14 amino acids. Trimming removed 0 bases from V and 1 base from J, with 7 bases in between. CDR3 nucleotide sequence: TGTGCCAGCAGCTTGGTTCACCGGAACACTGAAGCTTTCTTT. Encoded protein: CASSLVHRNTEAFF.

V usage is TRBV30 and J usage is TRBJ1-5; D uncertain. In germline, CDR1 is GTSNPN, CDR2 SVGIG (reference sequence). The CDR3 has 15 residues. V lost 0 bases, J lost 3 bases, and 12 bases lay in between. CDR3 sequence reads: CAWSVGAAANQPQHF. Here the CDR3 DNA reads TGTGCCTGGAGTGTAGGTGCAGCAGCCAATCAGCCCCAGCATTTT.

The V and J genes are TRBV20-1 and TRBJ2-1; 9 nucleotides match TRBD2. CDR1 and CDR2 (germline): DFQATT, SNEGSKA (reference sequence). CDR3 size: 17 residues. V was pared by 1 base and J by 7 bases, with 14 bases of the junction left unmatched. For the CDR3, the DNA is TGCAGTGCTAGAGCCACACCCGGGGCGGGGGGGACGAATGAGCAGTTCTTC. It specifies CSARATPGAGGTNEQFF.

The rearrangement links TRBV15 to TRBJ1-4; 8 nucleotides agree with TRBD1. The germline gives CDR1 LNHNV, CDR2 YYDKDF (reference sequence). J gave up 8 bases and V 6 bases, and 5 bases lay outside the gene matches. The CDR3 contains 13 residues. The CDR3 loop is CATRYRGSEKLFF. In nucleotides, the CDR3 is TGTGCCACCAGATACAGGGGGAGCGAAAAACTGTTTTTT.

This clonotype occurred many times. V gene TRBV5-1 combines with J gene TRBJ2-5; D is uncertain. Germline V CDR1 and CDR2: SGHRS, YFSETQ. This CDR3 is 13 amino acids long. V was trimmed by 5 bases and J by 5 bases, leaving 13 bases between them. CDR3: CASSLPPDETQYF. In DNA form, the CDR3 reads TGCGCCAGCAGTCTCCCCCCGGACGAGACCCAGTACTTC.

The sample holds a few counts of this clonotype. The rearrangement links TRBV11-2 to TRBJ2-1; 8 bases are shared with TRBD2. Germline V CDR1 and CDR2: SGHAT, FQNNGV. After removal of 6 bases from V and 7 bases from J, the junction contained 8 bases not matched to a gene. The CDR3 has 14 amino acids. For the CDR3, the DNA is TGTGCCAGCAGTGCGGGGGGTGGATTTAATGAGCAGTTCTTC. As protein: CASSAGGGFNEQFF.

This clonotype has more than one count but fewer than ten. This chain connects TRBV20-1 to TRBJ2-7; tentative D call: TRBD1 (5 bases). The CDR3 is made up of 16 amino acids. V was pared by 4 bases and J by 2 bases, with 21 bases between. Germline V lookup: CDR1 DFQATT, CDR2 SNEGSKA (reference sequence). In DNA, the CDR3 is TGCAGTGCTATCAAACATAGAGACAGCAGGACCTACGAGCAGTACTTC. This sequence encodes CSAIKHRDSRTYEQYF.

This chain links TRBV5-1 with TRBJ2-3, with 12 bases identical to TRBD2. The CDR3 is 16 amino acids. The trim removed 2 bases at V and 4 bases at J, leaving 5 bases unmatched. CDR1 SGHRS and CDR2 YFSETQ come from the germline V gene. The CDR3 sequence: CASSFSASGGADTQYF. The CDR3 nucleotides are TGCGCCAGCAGCTTTTCGGCTAGCGGGGGGGCAGATACGCAGTATTTT.

This clonotype was seen many times. This sequence joins TRBV4-1 and TRBJ2-3; 7 nucleotides line up with TRBD2. CDR1 and CDR2 (germline): MGHRA, YSYEKL. The CDR3 consists of 17 residues. V lost 0 bases to trimming and J lost 7 bases; unmatched junction nucleotides: 13. CDR3 region: CASSQDPGPGLPNTQYF. In nucleotides, the CDR3 is TGCGCCAGCAGCCAAGATCCGGGGCCGGGACTACCGAATACGCAGTATTTT.

CDR3 coding DNA: TGTGCCAGCAGTCCGACTAGTTGGCAGAAAGAGACCCAGTACTTC. Amino acids: CASSPTSWQKETQYF. This sequence joins TRBV12-3 or TRBV12-4 and TRBJ2-5; D is possibly TRBD2 (6 bases). V gave up 5 bases and J gave up 3 bases, with 16 bases separating them. The CDR3 runs to 15 residues.

The table lists this clonotype with many counts. The V and J genes are TRBV12-3 or TRBV12-4 and TRBJ2-1, with D perhaps given as TRBD1 or TRBD2 (6 bases each). V lost 8 bases, J lost 5 bases, and 19 bases lay in between. The length of the CDR3 is 15 residues. For the CDR3, the DNA is TGTGCCAGCTCGGGGGCCGTCGGTAAGAACAATGAGCAGTTCTTC. Translation gives CASSGAVGKNNEQFF.